The 27 T cell receptor beta chains reported below all come from one sample, sequenced in a study of T cells after yellow fever vaccination. A single record per CDR3 protein comes from TCRdb applying MiXCR to the 5' RACE reads. Among around 590,000 distinct CDR3 sequences, around an eighth were seen once, and the ten largest hold under 15%. The source was PBMCs, collected on the day of the yellow fever booster vaccination. These receptor sequences come from a man younger than 40 who received the YFV17D yellow fever vaccine.

The chain couples TRBV20-1 to TRBJ2-3; TRBD2 is a possible D gene (6 bases). The CDR3 runs 13 residues. Germline CDR1 and CDR2: DFQATT and SNEGSKA (reference sequence). Trimming shortened V by 5 bases and J by 0 bases, and 9 bases separated the two germline ends. The CDR3 DNA reads as TGCAGTGCTGGGACTCATAGCACAGATACGCAGTATTTT. Protein product: CSAGTHSTDTQYF.

CDR3 protein: CASSPPRPTEAFF. CDR3 DNA sequence: TGTGCCAGCTCCCCACCCCGGCCCACTGAAGCTTTCTTT. The chain has TRBV7-8 and TRBJ1-1; unclear D gene. This CDR3 region has 13 residues. Trimming took off 8 bases at V and 4 bases at J, with 14 bases between the two ends. Germline CDR1 reads SGHVS; CDR2 reads FQNEAQ.

This clonotype has just a few counts. V and J are TRBV7-2 and TRBJ2-6, with a tentative D call TRBD2 (5 bases). The germline V gene has CDR1 SGHTA and CDR2 FQGNSA. The CDR3 is 15 residues long. The germline V and J ends were trimmed by 5 bases and 2 bases, with 10 bases remaining between them. The CDR3 sequence: CASSPGSTGANVLTF. CDR3 nucleotides: TGTGCCAGCAGCCCGGGGTCAACTGGGGCCAACGTCCTGACTTTC.

This clonotype was seen a handful of times. The chain carries TRBV20-1 and TRBJ2-2; 10 bases are a match to TRBD1. The V gene end was trimmed by 8 bases and the J gene end by 6 bases; junction bases not matched to a gene: 6. Germline CDR1 reads DFQATT; CDR2 reads SNEGSKA (reference sequence). The CDR3 totals 13 residues. This CDR3 reads CSTPGQGPGELFF. In DNA form, the CDR3 reads TGCAGTACTCCGGGACAGGGGCCCGGGGAGCTGTTTTTT.

The chain links TRBV3-1 to TRBJ2-6; D uncertain. The V end was cut by 0 bases, the J end by 10 bases, with 1 base between. The CDR3 extends over 11 amino acids. In germline, CDR1 is LGHDT, CDR2 YNNKEL (reference sequence). Here the CDR3 reads CASSQENVLTF. The CDR3 DNA follows: TGTGCCAGCAGCCAAGAAAACGTCCTGACTTTC.

The chain uses TRBV20-1 and TRBJ2-7, with D possibly matching TRBD1 (5 bases). The germline V and J ends were trimmed by 4 bases and 6 bases, with 16 bases remaining between them. Germline CDR1 is DFQATT and CDR2 is SNEGSKA (reference sequence). The CDR3 is 13 amino acids. CDR3 sequence: CSATSWGPSEQYF. CDR3 nucleotide sequence: TGCAGTGCTACCAGCTGGGGCCCCTCCGAGCAGTACTTC.

This clonotype was counted only a few times. The chain recombines TRBV29-1 with TRBJ1-4; a possible D gene is TRBD1 (5 bases). Trimming pared 6 bases from V and 3 bases from J, leaving 17 bases between. Germline CDR1 reads SQVTM; CDR2 reads ANQGSEA. This CDR3 is 15 amino acids long. The CDR3 nucleotides read TGCAGCGTGCGGGACCGGGGGTTGGCTAATGAAAAACTGTTTTTT. Protein sequence: CSVRDRGLANEKLFF.

This sequence joins TRBV20-1 and TRBJ1-1, with TRBD1 as a possible D gene (6 bases). Germline-derived CDR1 and CDR2 are DFQATT and SNEGSKA (reference sequence). This CDR3 region has 14 residues. Trimming cost V 5 bases and J 0 bases, with 13 bases left between them. The DNA of the CDR3 is TGCAGTGCTCGGACAGTAGAAATGAACACTGAAGCTTTCTTT. Translation: CSARTVEMNTEAFF.

V usage is TRBV5-1 and J usage is TRBJ2-7, with 11 bases matching TRBD2. Trimming cost V 0 bases and J 0 bases; bases outside gene matches: 11. The length of the CDR3 is 19 residues. In germline, CDR1 is SGHRS, CDR2 YFSETQ. The CDR3 here is CASSLGIAGGMHSSYEQYF. As DNA, the CDR3 is TGCGCCAGCAGCTTGGGGATAGCGGGAGGGATGCATAGCTCCTACGAGCAGTACTTC.

In this sample, this clonotype turned up a few times. The chain recombines TRBV5-1 with TRBJ2-3; 8 bases fit TRBD2. The CDR3 is 16 residues long. Germline V lookup: CDR1 SGHRS, CDR2 YFSETQ. The V segment lost 4 bases and the J segment 4 bases; nucleotides outside the gene matches: 11. CDR3 in amino acids: CASSRDGAGGADTQYF. The CDR3 region has the DNA TGCGCCAGCAGCAGGGACGGGGCGGGAGGCGCAGATACGCAGTATTTT.

This clonotype was counted only a few times. V gene TRBV12-3 or TRBV12-4 combines with J gene TRBJ2-3; D is uncertain. Trimming stripped 7 bases from V and 0 bases from J, with 11 bases between. The CDR3 sequence is 14 residues long. The CDR3 spells CASNRAKSTDTQYF. As DNA, the CDR3 is TGTGCCAGCAACCGAGCGAAAAGCACAGATACGCAGTATTTT.

This clonotype turned up a few times. The chain has TRBV20-1 and TRBJ2-1; D unresolved. V was clipped by 3 bases and J by 7 bases, with 19 bases between them. The germline gives CDR1 DFQATT, CDR2 SNEGSKA (reference sequence). This CDR3 has 15 residues. The CDR3 is CSARTETFILNEQFF. For the CDR3, the DNA is TGCAGTGCTAGGACCGAAACTTTTATACTGAATGAGCAGTTCTTC.

Concerning this clonotype: An end of the junction differs from the germline gene, which may be a read error. This sequence joins TRBV10-3 and TRBJ1-4, with 7 nucleotides matching TRBD1. Germline V gene sequence: CDR1 ENHRY, CDR2 SYGVKD. The CDR3 runs 12 residues. The CDR3 coding sequence is TGTGCCAGCCAAACAGGGGATGAAAAACAGTTTTTT. It codes for CASQTGDEKQFF.

This clonotype was seen ten or more times. CDR3: CASSVGHNQPQHF. The CDR3 DNA sequence: TGTGCCAGCAGCGTCGGTCACAATCAGCCCCAGCATTTT. This chain connects TRBV9 to TRBJ1-5, with D unclear. V was trimmed by 2 bases and J by 3 bases, leaving 6 bases between them. The CDR3 runs 13 residues. Germline CDR1 and CDR2: SGDLS and YYNGEE.

This chain uses TRBV7-6 with TRBJ2-2, with TRBD1 matching over 7 bases. This CDR3 contains 16 residues. Trimming at V came to 5 bases and at J to 1 base, leaving 7 bases not matched to a gene. The germline V gene encodes CDR1 SGHVS and CDR2 FNYEAQ. The CDR3 loop is CASSPWGQLNTGELFF. The CDR3 DNA is TGTGCCAGCAGCCCCTGGGGACAGCTGAACACCGGGGAGCTGTTTTTT.

This chain connects TRBV20-1 to TRBJ2-7, with D possibly TRBD2 on 7 matching bases. With 0 bases removed from V and 5 bases from J, the gap between germline ends came to 11 bases. The CDR3 contains 13 residues. Per the germline V gene, CDR1 is DFQATT and CDR2 is SNEGSKA (reference sequence). CDR3 in amino acids: CSARDRGAHEQYF. The CDR3 DNA reads TGCAGTGCTAGAGATCGGGGGGCCCACGAGCAGTACTTC.

In this sample, this clonotype turned up a few times. The V gene is TRBV4-3, the J gene TRBJ2-3; D gene unclear. Germline V CDR1 and CDR2: LGHNA, YSLEER. This CDR3 comprises 16 residues. Deletions cut 1 base from V and 2 bases from J, with 13 bases between. The chain's CDR3 is CASSQGFLPFTDTQYF. CDR3 DNA sequence: TGCGCCAGCAGCCAAGGGTTCCTTCCCTTCACAGATACGCAGTATTTT.

V gene TRBV7-9 combines with J gene TRBJ2-3; possibly TRBD1 or TRBD2 for D (7 bases each). Germline V gene lookup returns CDR1 SEHNR and CDR2 FQNEAQ (reference sequence). Trimming removed 5 bases from V and 4 bases from J, with 19 bases in between. The CDR3 is 16 amino acids. The CDR3 sequence: CASSPGGEGPADTQYF. In DNA, the CDR3 is TGTGCCAGCAGCCCAGGGGGGGAAGGGCCCGCAGATACGCAGTATTTT.

The rearrangement uses TRBV7-2 and TRBJ2-3; 8 nucleotides match TRBD2. Germline V lookup: CDR1 SGHTA, CDR2 FQGNSA. Unmatched junction bases numbered 4, after V lost 4 bases and J lost 1 base. The CDR3 is 15 residues long. The CDR3 DNA follows: TGTGCCAGCAGCTCCCAGACTAGCGGCACAGATACGCAGTATTTT. Amino acid sequence: CASSSQTSGTDTQYF.

This clonotype was observed a few times. This chain uses TRBV7-9 with TRBJ2-7; TRBD1 aligns across 8 bases. The junction had 6 bases not matched to a gene; V was cut back by 3 bases and J by 2 bases. Germline V CDR1 and CDR2: SEHNR, FQNEAQ (reference sequence). The CDR3 totals 15 residues. CDR3 DNA sequence: TGTGCCAGCAGCTTTCAGGGGGCCCCACCCTACGAGCAGTACTTC. It encodes CASSFQGAPPYEQYF.

V usage is TRBV28 and J usage is TRBJ2-3; D may be TRBD2 (5 bases). Trimming removed 4 bases from V and 2 bases from J, with 19 bases in between. The length of the CDR3 is 17 residues. Germline assignment: CDR1 MDHEN and CDR2 SYDVKM. The CDR3 spells CASSYDPRALHTDTQYF. DNA of the CDR3: TGTGCCAGCAGTTACGACCCGCGGGCCCTACACACAGATACGCAGTATTTT.

The rearrangement joins TRBV15 to TRBJ2-5; D gene ambiguous. Trimming took 0 bases from V and 5 from J, leaving 13 bases between them. Per germline, CDR1 LNHNV and CDR2 YYDKDF (reference sequence). There are 15 residues in the CDR3. The CDR3 reads CATSRDLYRAETQYF. The CDR3 DNA reads as TGTGCCACCAGCAGAGATCTATATAGAGCGGAGACCCAGTACTTC.

Only a few counts were recorded for this clonotype. V usage is TRBV5-1 and J usage is TRBJ1-1; D is unresolved. The CDR3 is made up of 15 amino acids. CDR1 and CDR2 (germline): SGHRS, YFSETQ. The germline V and J ends were trimmed by 3 bases and 1 base, with 13 bases remaining between them. CDR3 sequence (DNA): TGCGCCAGCAGCTACCTCTTAGGTGAGAACACTGAAGCTTTCTTT. This encodes CASSYLLGENTEAFF.

The chain uses TRBV12-3 or TRBV12-4 and TRBJ2-3, with D unresolved. The CDR3 runs 11 residues. V was clipped by 6 bases and J by 8 bases, with 9 bases between them. The CDR3 coding sequence is TGTGCCAGCAGCGTAACGGGTACGCAGTATTTT. Encoded protein: CASSVTGTQYF.

As DNA, the CDR3 is TGCAGCGTTGCAATGGCAGCTCGAACCTTGGGCTACAATGAGCAGTTCTTC. Translation gives CSVAMAARTLGYNEQFF. The gene calls are TRBV29-1 and TRBJ2-1, with D hard to call. CDR3 length equals 17 residues. Between the trimmed V and J ends, which lost 4 bases and 3 bases, there was a span of 22 bases. CDR1 is SQVTM and CDR2 is ANQGSEA in the germline V gene.

This clonotype occurred a few times. The J gene is TRBJ2-4, the V gene TRBV28, with TRBD2 identical over 12 bases. Germline trimming cut 2 bases from V and 9 bases from J; bases unmatched to any gene: 2. Germline V gene data show CDR1 as MDHEN and CDR2 as SYDVKM. This CDR3 spans 14 amino acids. For the CDR3, the DNA is TGTGCCAGCAGTTTAGGGACTAGCGGGCCCATTCAGTACTTC. This encodes CASSLGTSGPIQYF.

The J gene is TRBJ2-3, the V gene TRBV20-1; TRBD1 matches at 9 bases. This CDR3 contains 15 residues. Looked up from germline, CDR1 is DFQATT and CDR2 is SNEGSKA (reference sequence). Unmatched junction bases numbered 10, after V lost 6 bases and J lost 3 bases. DNA of the CDR3: TGCAGTGCCAATCGGGGACAGGGTTTGACAGATACGCAGTATTTT. Protein product: CSANRGQGLTDTQYF.